Each of the 5 T cell receptor beta chains below was sequenced from the same sample in a study of blood T cell repertoires in COVID-19. Assay used: immunoSEQ multiplex PCR; TCRdb lists only in-frame clones, some missing. The table has about 330,000 clones, about 90% seen once. Source material: PBMCs or T cells enriched from blood (not recorded which). The source of these receptors is a woman under 40 who had recovered from COVID-19.

The chain links TRBV24-1 to TRBJ1-4, with TRBD1 matching 7 bases. The CDR3 length is 19 residues. J lost 2 bases, V lost 0 bases, and 11 bases had no gene match. CDR1 is KGHDR and CDR2 is SFDVKD in the germline V gene. The CDR3: CATSDLRDPPQGTNEKLFF. CDR3 bases: TGTGCCACCAGTGATTTGAGGGACCCACCACAGGGGACTAATGAAAAACTGTTTTTT.

The chain uses TRBV29-1 and TRBJ1-3, with TRBD1 matching 8 bases. CDR1 and CDR2 (germline): SQVTM, ANQGSEA. Germline trimming cut 7 bases from V and 0 bases from J; bases unmatched to any gene: 5. This CDR3 region has 14 residues. This CDR3 reads CSGSTGGSGNTIYF. The CDR3 bases are TGCAGCGGATCAACAGGGGGCTCTGGAAACACCATATATTTT.

V is TRBV19 and J is TRBJ2-3, with 7 positions matching TRBD1. The junction had 4 bases not matched to a gene; V was cut back by 5 bases and J by 2 bases. Germline-derived CDR1 and CDR2 are LNHDA and SQIVND (reference sequence). CDR3 length: 14 amino acids. The CDR3 sequence is CASSGTDFTDTQYF. The CDR3 DNA sequence: TGTGCCAGTAGTGGGACAGACTTCACAGATACGCAGTATTTT. Combining the CDR3 with reference TRBV19 and TRBJ2-3 gives the whole variable domain DGGITQSPKYLFRKEGQNVTLSCEQNLNHDAMYWYRQDPGQGLRLIYYSQIVNDFQKGDIAEGYSVSREKKESFPLTVTSAQKNPTAFYLCASSGTDFTDTQYFGPGTRLTVL.

The rearrangement links TRBV2 to TRBJ1-2, with 9 bases that match TRBD1. Germline CDR1 and CDR2: SNHLY and FYNNEI. The V segment lost 4 bases and the J segment 7 bases; nucleotides outside the gene matches: 10. The CDR3 length is 15 residues. The CDR3 here is CASSGGQGGYAGYTF. CDR3 bases: TGTGCCAGCAGTGGGGGACAGGGCGGTTATGCTGGCTACACCTTC. Based on the CDR3 plus reference TRBV2 and TRBJ1-2, the full variable domain is EPEVTQTPSHQVTQMGQEVILRCVPISNHLYFYWYRQILGQKVEFLVSFYNNEISEKSEIFDDQFSVERPDGSNFTLKIRSTKLEDSAMYFCASSGGQGGYAGYTFGSGTRLTVV.

This chain uses TRBV11-2 with TRBJ2-3; 11 nucleotides line up with TRBD2. The ends lost 8 bases at V and 0 bases at J; junction bases unmatched: 4. Germline loops: CDR1 SGHAT, CDR2 FQNNGV. This CDR3 contains 15 residues. The chain's CDR3 is CASSTSGDSTDTQYF. For the CDR3, the DNA is TGTGCCAGCTCGACTAGCGGGGACAGCACAGATACGCAGTATTTT.